A selection of T cell receptor beta chains follows, all from one sample in a study of response to subunit inactivated influenza vaccine. From the RT-PCR reads, TCRdb called clonotypes with MiXCR, one entry per CDR3 protein. The sample has hundreds of thousands of distinct CDR3 sequences; 11% to 15% are singletons. This sample comprised PBMCs from blood, obtained around 14 days before vaccination. The receptors derive from a man between 45 and 60 years old who received an inactivated influenza vaccine. The CDR3 runs from the conserved cysteine through the conserved F or W.

V	J	CDR3
TRBV5-1	TRBJ2-7	CASSFRDTGYEQYF
TRBV18	TRBJ1-3	CASSPRGRGSGNTIYF
TRBV12-3/TRBV12-4	TRBJ2-7	CASSFGLAGGPRYEQYF
TRBV12-3/TRBV12-4	TRBJ2-4	CASSSDRAIQYF
TRBV29-1	TRBJ2-2	CSAGQENTGELFF
TRBV10-3	TRBJ2-5	CAISRDFQETQYF
TRBV15	TRBJ2-6	CATSRDVPLAEPSGANVLTF
TRBV12-3/TRBV12-4	TRBJ1-2	CASSLEGGWNGYTF
TRBV7-2	TRBJ2-7	CASAREAPYEQYF
TRBV20-1	TRBJ2-3	CSARDPLLQGPDTQYF